This T cell receptor beta chain was recovered during a study of shared clonotypes between healthy human individuals. The V gene end was trimmed by 8 bases and the J gene end by 5 bases; junction bases not matched to a gene: 11. Germline CDR1 reads SNHLY; CDR2 reads FYNNEI. This CDR3 has 14 amino acids. The input for sorted-subset replicate PCRs was about 210 ng DNA, about 30,000 T cell genomes. TCRdb keeps only in-frame clones here, not all; method: immunoSEQ multiplex PCR. The data contain some 2,100,000 clones, more than 85% of them singletons. Positively selected for CCR7, the CD45RO-negative cells used as naive CD8 cells excluded terminally differentiated effector memory CD45RA+ cells. Healthy and HIV-negative, the adult donors had no recent acute infections or vaccinations.

V is TRBV2 and J is TRBJ2-7, with TRBD1 matching 8 bases. This clonotype was obtained from a man younger than 35 in good health. Some clones in this sample may be carry-over from other donors' samples. Sequencing input: naive CD8+ T cells from PBMCs. As DNA, the CDR3 is TGTGCCAGCCGAGCCGGACAGGGCGAAGACGAGCAGTACTTC. Amino acids: CASRAGQGEDEQYF.